The rows below give T cell receptor beta chains drawn from one sample of a study of blood T cell repertoires in COVID-19. The protocol was immunoSEQ multiplex PCR, while the TCRdb copy is restricted to in-frame clones and leaves out a portion. The top ten clones hold 3.8% of a sample with some 120,000 clones, around 80% of them seen once. The specimen was peripheral blood. The receptors come from a woman between 45 and 60 years old with acute or convalescent COVID-19. Both conserved end residues are part of each CDR3. D genes are given only for firm matches. Part of the rows lack a size; the others show once, few, many or a class for expanded clones.

V: TRBV2
J: TRBJ1-2
D: -
size: -
CDR3: CASTLGEGYGYTF
DNA: TGTGCCAGCACTTTAGGGGAGGGCTATGGCTACACCTTC

V: TRBV28
J: TRBJ2-7
D: TRBD1
size: -
CDR3: CASSSGTASYEQYF
DNA: TGTGCCAGCAGTTCCGGGACAGCCTCCTACGAGCAGTACTTC

V: TRBV27
J: TRBJ2-7
D: -
size: few
CDR3: CASSYWQGGSEQYF
DNA: TGTGCCAGCAGTTATTGGCAGGGGGGCTCGGAGCAGTACTTC

V: TRBV28
J: TRBJ1-4
D: -
size: -
CDR3: CASSGGTREKLFF
DNA: TGTGCCAGCAGTGGGGGGACTCGGGAAAAACTGTTTTTT

V: TRBV5-1
J: TRBJ2-3
D: TRBD2
size: -
CDR3: CASSLAAGVGDTQYF
DNA: TGCGCCAGCAGCTTAGCAGCGGGAGTGGGCGATACGCAGTATTTT

V: TRBV29-1
J: TRBJ2-7
D: TRBD2
size: -
CDR3: CSAGTSDNEQYF
DNA: TGCAGCGCTGGGACTAGCGACAACGAGCAGTACTTC

V: TRBV4-2
J: TRBJ2-3
D: -
size: -
CDR3: CASSQGGSGRDTQYF
DNA: TGTGCCAGCAGCCAAGGGGGCTCCGGCCGGGATACGCAGTATTTT

V: TRBV7-3
J: TRBJ1-1
D: -
size: -
CDR3: CASSSQWNTEAFF
DNA: TGTGCCAGCAGCTCCCAGTGGAACACTGAAGCTTTCTTT

V: TRBV5-5
J: TRBJ2-2
D: -
size: -
CDR3: CASLFSAGPGELFF
DNA: TGTGCCAGCCTTTTTTCGGCAGGGCCCGGGGAGCTGTTTTTT

V: TRBV6-5
J: TRBJ2-5
D: -
size: -
CDR3: CASSYRGGSGETQYF
DNA: TGTGCCAGCAGTTACAGAGGCGGGTCAGGAGAGACCCAGTACTTC

V: TRBV19
J: TRBJ2-5
D: TRBD1
size: -
CDR3: CASRDRGKETQYF
DNA: TGTGCCAGTAGGGACAGGGGGAAAGAGACCCAGTACTTC

V: TRBV6-4
J: TRBJ2-2
D: -
size: -
CDR3: CASSVLVGTGELFF
DNA: TGTGCCAGCAGTGTACTAGTAGGCACCGGGGAGCTGTTTTTT

V: TRBV5-1
J: TRBJ1-2
D: -
size: -
CDR3: CASSHDRSRGYTF
DNA: TGCGCCAGCAGCCACGACAGGAGCCGTGGCTACACCTTC

V: TRBV2
J: TRBJ1-5
D: -
size: -
CDR3: CASGTPGVYSNQPQHF
DNA: TGTGCCTCCGGGACTCCGGGGGTTTATAGCAATCAGCCCCAGCATTTT

V: TRBV7-9
J: TRBJ1-2
D: TRBD1
size: -
CDR3: CATRQGADYGYTF
DNA: TGTGCCACCCGACAGGGGGCGGACTATGGCTACACCTTC

V: TRBV28
J: TRBJ1-5
D: -
size: few
CDR3: CASSLGGRSNQPQHF
DNA: TGTGCCAGCAGTTTAGGAGGGCGTAGCAATCAGCCCCAGCATTTT

V: TRBV28
J: TRBJ1-5
D: -
size: -
CDR3: CASSLVRAALAQHF
DNA: TGTGCCAGCAGTTTAGTCAGGGCGGCATTGGCCCAGCATTTT

V: TRBV30
J: TRBJ2-1
D: TRBD2
size: once
CDR3: CAWGLAGASSYNEQFF
DNA: TGTGCCTGGGGACTAGCGGGGGCAAGCTCCTACAATGAGCAGTTCTTC

V: TRBV7-3
J: TRBJ1-1
D: -
size: -
CDR3: CASSARGGDEAFF
DNA: TGTGCCAGCAGCGCCCGAGGAGGGGATGAAGCTTTCTTT

V: TRBV30
J: TRBJ2-7
D: TRBD2
size: -
CDR3: CAWSGTGGHAYEQYF
DNA: TGTGCCTGGAGTGGGACGGGGGGGCACGCCTACGAGCAGTACTTC

V: TRBV4-2
J: TRBJ2-4
D: -
size: few
CDR3: CASSQEELAGNIQYF
DNA: TGTGCCAGCAGCCAAGAGGAACTAGCCGGGAACATTCAGTACTTC

V: TRBV11-2
J: TRBJ2-1
D: -
size: -
CDR3: CASSLRPRTEAYNEQFF
DNA: TGTGCCAGCAGCTTGCGTCCTCGGACTGAAGCCTACAATGAGCAGTTCTTC

V: TRBV9
J: TRBJ1-1
D: TRBD1
size: -
CDR3: CASSGQGITEAFF
DNA: TGTGCCAGCAGCGGACAGGGTATAACTGAAGCTTTCTTT

V: TRBV13
J: TRBJ1-1
D: TRBD1
size: -
CDR3: CASSLGQGGTEAFF
DNA: TGTGCCAGCAGCTTAGGACAGGGGGGGACTGAAGCTTTCTTT

V: TRBV15
J: TRBJ2-2
D: -
size: -
CDR3: CATSKNTGELFF
DNA: TGTGCCACCAGTAAAAACACCGGGGAGCTGTTTTTT

V: TRBV11-2
J: TRBJ2-3
D: -
size: -
CDR3: CASSFWGRADTQYF
DNA: TGTGCCAGCAGCTTCTGGGGGCGGGCAGATACGCAGTATTTT

V: TRBV5-5
J: TRBJ1-6
D: TRBD1
size: -
CDR3: CASSWDSVSSPLHF
DNA: TGTGCCAGCAGCTGGGACAGTGTCTCATCACCCCTCCACTTT

V: TRBV19
J: TRBJ1-1
D: -
size: -
CDR3: CASSMGGFTEAFF
DNA: TGTGCCAGTAGTATGGGAGGGTTCACTGAAGCTTTCTTT

V: TRBV6-5
J: TRBJ1-1
D: -
size: few
CDR3: CASSSLQANTEAFF
DNA: TGTGCCAGCAGTTCACTACAGGCGAACACTGAAGCTTTCTTT

V: TRBV10-3
J: TRBJ1-5
D: TRBD1
size: -
CDR3: CAISATGEGNQPQHF
DNA: TGTGCCATCAGTGCCACAGGGGAGGGCAATCAGCCCCAGCATTTT

V: TRBV7-8
J: TRBJ1-1
D: -
size: once
CDR3: CASSLLRENTEAFF
DNA: TGTGCCAGCAGCTTATTAAGAGAGAACACTGAAGCTTTCTTT

V: TRBV24-1
J: TRBJ2-2
D: TRBD2
size: -
CDR3: CATGNSGSKNTGELFF
DNA: TGTGCCACCGGGAATAGCGGGAGTAAGAACACCGGGGAGCTGTTTTTT

V: TRBV6-1
J: TRBJ2-7
D: TRBD2
size: -
CDR3: CASSEYTAGGSYEQYF
DNA: TGTGCCAGCAGTGAATACACAGCGGGGGGCTCCTACGAGCAGTACTTC

V: TRBV9
J: TRBJ1-1
D: -
size: -
CDR3: CASSVGRGNTEAFF
DNA: TGTGCCAGCAGCGTCGGCAGGGGCAACACTGAAGCTTTCTTT

V: TRBV2
J: TRBJ1-4
D: -
size: -
CDR3: CASSLRVGEKLFF
DNA: TGTGCCAGCAGTCTCAGGGTTGGTGAAAAACTGTTTTTT

V: TRBV6-6
J: TRBJ2-7
D: -
size: -
CDR3: CASRTDILDSYEQYF
DNA: TGTGCCAGCAGGACCGACATCCTGGATTCCTACGAGCAGTACTTC

V: TRBV4-1
J: TRBJ2-1
D: TRBD2
size: -
CDR3: CASSHTTSGRAVSYNEQFF
DNA: TGCGCCAGCAGCCACACGACTAGCGGGAGGGCCGTGTCCTACAATGAGCAGTTCTTC

V: TRBV2
J: TRBJ2-1
D: -
size: few
CDR3: CASDGSRPFF
DNA: TGTGCCAGCGACGGGTCCCGACCGTTCTTC

V: TRBV20-1
J: TRBJ2-1
D: TRBD2
size: -
CDR3: CSASFVSGLAGVLFF
DNA: TGCAGTGCTAGTTTCGTCTCGGGACTAGCGGGAGTTTTGTTCTTC

V: TRBV27
J: TRBJ2-7
D: TRBD2
size: once
CDR3: CASSSSGRGVYEQYF
DNA: TGTGCCAGCAGCTCTAGCGGGAGGGGGGTCTACGAGCAGTACTTC

V: TRBV7-6
J: TRBJ2-5
D: -
size: -
CDR3: CASSLGVDLETQYF
DNA: TGTGCCAGCAGCTTAGGGGTAGACTTAGAGACCCAGTACTTC

V: TRBV9
J: TRBJ2-1
D: -
size: -
CDR3: CASSRDRYNEQFF
DNA: TGTGCCAGCAGCCGCGACAGATACAATGAGCAGTTCTTC

V: TRBV6-5
J: TRBJ2-1
D: -
size: once
CDR3: CASSYSSFDTEQFF
DNA: TGTGCCAGCAGTTACTCGAGCTTCGACACTGAGCAGTTCTTC

V: TRBV6-5
J: TRBJ2-1
D: TRBD1
size: -
CDR3: CASSLRDSSYNEQFF
DNA: TGTGCCAGCAGCCTCCGGGACAGCTCCTACAATGAGCAGTTCTTC

V: TRBV5-1
J: TRBJ1-1
D: -
size: -
CDR3: CASSTEPGMNTEAFF
DNA: TGCGCCAGCAGCACAGAACCGGGAATGAACACTGAAGCTTTCTTT

V: TRBV7-6
J: TRBJ1-2
D: -
size: -
CDR3: CASSLGRGTYGYTF
DNA: TGTGCCAGCAGCTTAGGGCGGGGTACCTATGGCTACACCTTC

V: TRBV12-3/TRBV12-4
J: TRBJ1-1
D: -
size: -
CDR3: CASRQGGNTEAFF
DNA: TGTGCCAGCAGGCAGGGAGGGAACACTGAAGCTTTCTTT

V: TRBV6-1
J: TRBJ1-3
D: TRBD1
size: -
CDR3: CASSEFPTGEESNTIYF
DNA: TGTGCCAGCAGTGAATTCCCGACAGGGGAAGAGTCGAACACCATATATTTT

V: TRBV11-1
J: TRBJ1-1
D: -
size: -
CDR3: CASSLGGRGTEAFF
DNA: TGTGCCAGCAGCCTCGGAGGGAGGGGCACTGAAGCTTTCTTT

V: TRBV9
J: TRBJ2-3
D: TRBD2
size: -
CDR3: CASSGMGLAGGDTQYF
DNA: TGTGCCAGCAGCGGTATGGGACTAGCGGGAGGAGATACGCAGTATTTT

V: TRBV7-9
J: TRBJ1-1
D: -
size: -
CDR3: CASSSTGRANTEAFF
DNA: TGTGCCAGCAGCTCCACAGGACGGGCGAACACTGAAGCTTTCTTT

V: TRBV3-1/TRBV3-2
J: TRBJ2-1
D: -
size: -
CDR3: CASSQGLEDEQFF
DNA: TGTGCCAGCAGCCAAGGACTAGAGGACGAGCAGTTCTTC

V: TRBV7-6
J: TRBJ2-7
D: TRBD1
size: -
CDR3: CASSPQSRGPYEQYF
DNA: TGTGCCAGCAGCCCCCAATCGAGGGGGCCCTACGAGCAGTACTTC

V: TRBV19
J: TRBJ2-1
D: -
size: -
CDR3: CASSIREYPYNEQFF
DNA: TGTGCCAGTAGTATCCGGGAGTACCCCTACAATGAGCAGTTCTTC

V: TRBV6-5
J: TRBJ2-2
D: TRBD2
size: -
CDR3: CASSYSSGVGTGELFF
DNA: TGTGCCAGCAGTTACTCGAGCGGGGTCGGGACCGGGGAGCTGTTTTTT

V: TRBV28
J: TRBJ2-1
D: TRBD1
size: -
CDR3: CASSTQGQGANEQFF
DNA: TGTGCCAGCAGTACCCAAGGACAGGGGGCAAATGAGCAGTTCTTC